This TCR beta chain was profiled in a study of cytomegalovirus exposure and HLA in healthy donors. Study context: Membership in the Caucasian-associated ancestry cluster was found for 75% to 85% of roughly 400 genotyped donors.

The study ran its PCR with 60 Vbeta and 13 Jbeta primers. The method was immunoSEQ multiplex PCR; TCRdb's version includes in-frame clones alone and lacks a portion of them. The sample has 150,000 to 180,000 clones, around 79% seen once. Comments on this clone: Antigen unknown.

General study findings and limits: Specific recognition of CMV antigens was confirmed in vitro for three chains (all CMV-associated). Prior analysis indicated that the majority of TCR beta V segments exhibited productivity approximately 87% or approximately 30% of the time. Using a false discovery rate of 0.05, a later analysis showed that 16,951 TCR beta sequences were associated with HLA alleles.

Germline V gene sequence: CDR1 SGHAT, CDR2 FQNNGV. The CDR3 covers 18 residues. The V and J ends lost 1 base and 0 bases respectively, with 16 bases between them. The clonotype originates from a man between 18 and 35 years old in good health and CMV-seronegative. The gene calls are TRBV11-2 and TRBJ1-5; maybe TRBD1 (6 bases). The sample was PBMCs. Written as DNA, the CDR3 is TGTGCCAGCAGCTTAGCACCCGCGACAGGCCATAGCAATCAGCCCCAGCATTTT. This encodes CASSLAPATGHSNQPQHF. The variable domain in full, with the rest retrieved from reference TRBV11-2 and TRBJ1-5, is EAGVAQSPRYKIIEKRQSVAFWCNPISGHATLYWYQQILGQGPKLLIQFQNNGVVDDSQLPKDRFSAERLKGVDSTLKIQPAKLEDSAVYLCASSLAPATGHSNQPQHFGDGTRLSIL.